Presented here are 17 T cell receptor beta chains from one specimen sequenced in a study of blood T cells in healthy people across ages. A J-beta primer mix and a sample-barcoded 5' primer were used in a second PCR of about 6 to 12 cycles. TCRdb passed the 5' RACE reads through MiXCR, listing each CDR3 protein once. The data hold over a million distinct CDR3 sequences, with roughly 40% observed a single time. The specimen sequenced was blood. Every receptor here comes from a woman in her late teens or twenties in good health.

V and J are TRBV2 and TRBJ2-7, with D possibly matching TRBD1 (6 bases). The CDR3 contains 14 residues. V lost 7 bases and J lost 0, with 13 bases in between. CDR1 and CDR2 from the germline V gene are SNHLY and FYNNEI. For the CDR3, the DNA is TGTGCCAGCACCTTCCGGGGACACTCCTACGAGCAGTACTTC. Its translation is CASTFRGHSYEQYF.

The chain joins TRBV16 to TRBJ2-1; a weak D match, TRBD1 (6 bases). The germline V and J ends were trimmed by 6 bases and 7 bases, with 13 bases remaining between them. The CDR3 spans 13 residues. The germline CDR1 and CDR2 sequences are KGHSY and FQNENV. CDR3 region: CASRQGSSNEQFF. The CDR3 DNA reads TGTGCCAGCAGACAGGGCTCCTCTAATGAGCAGTTCTTC.

V and J are TRBV20-1 and TRBJ1-1; a possible D gene is TRBD1 (5 bases). Trimming took off 5 bases at V and 5 bases at J, with 24 bases between the two ends. There are 16 residues in the CDR3. Germline V gene data show CDR1 as DFQATT and CDR2 as SNEGSKA (reference sequence). The CDR3, as DNA: TGCAGTGCTCCCGGGAGTGGCAGGGATCGGGAGACTGAAGCTTTCTTT. Protein sequence: CSAPGSGRDRETEAFF.

This clonotype has just a few counts. The rearrangement uses TRBV4-2 and TRBJ2-4; D is perhaps TRBD2 (5 bases). CDR3 length equals 13 residues. Deletions cut 1 base from V and 9 bases from J, with 10 bases between. The germline CDR1 and CDR2 sequences are LGHNA and YNFKEQ. For the CDR3, the DNA is TGTGCCAGCAGCCAAGGCGGAGAGGGCATTCAGTACTTC. This codes for CASSQGGEGIQYF.

The chain recombines TRBV5-1 with TRBJ2-3; tentative D call: TRBD1 (5 bases). The CDR3 consists of 13 residues. Deletions cut 6 bases from V and 4 bases from J, with 12 bases between. Germline V gives CDR1 SGHRS, CDR2 YFSETQ. In nucleotides, the CDR3 is TGCGCCAGCAACCCCTGGGGCCCAGATACGCAGTATTTT. Translated: CASNPWGPDTQYF.

The chain joins TRBV29-1 to TRBJ2-5, with TRBD2 as a possible D gene (6 bases). The CDR3 runs 14 residues. The V gene lost 7 bases and the J gene lost 11 bases, with 26 bases spanning the gap. The V gene's germline CDR1 is SQVTM and CDR2 ANQGSEA. DNA of the CDR3: TGCAGCGCCTCGCCGGGACTGGGGTGGAGGGAGCAGTACTTC. The encoded protein is CSASPGLGWREQYF.

This clonotype occurred many times. The chain couples TRBV29-1 to TRBJ2-7, with 8 bases that match TRBD2. Trimming removed 6 bases from V and 0 bases from J; junction bases left unmatched: 10. CDR3 size: 15 residues. The germline CDR1 and CDR2 sequences are SQVTM and ANQGSEA. CDR3 in DNA: TGCAGCGTGATGGCCCTGACTAGCGACTCCTACGAGCAGTACTTC. It yields the protein CSVMALTSDSYEQYF.

The genes are TRBV29-1 and TRBJ2-7, with 9 bases lining up with TRBD2. The CDR3 totals 12 residues. J was trimmed by 5 bases and V by 7 bases; bases with no gene match: 6. Per germline, CDR1 SQVTM and CDR2 ANQGSEA. The DNA for the CDR3 is TGCAGCGCCGGGACTAGCTCTCACGAGCAGTACTTC. It yields the protein CSAGTSSHEQYF.

V gene TRBV2 combines with J gene TRBJ2-3; 13 bases fit TRBD2. This CDR3 contains 16 residues. V trimming: 6 bases; J trimming: 6 bases; junction bases outside the gene matches: 9. Germline assignment: CDR1 SNHLY and CDR2 FYNNEI. Here the CDR3 DNA reads TGTGCCAGCAGGGAGTGGACTAGCGGGGGCCGGGATACGCAGTATTTT. Its translation is CASREWTSGGRDTQYF. The entire variable domain, with the rest obtained from reference TRBV2 and TRBJ2-3, is as follows: EPEVTQTPSHQVTQMGQEVILRCVPISNHLYFYWYRQILGQKVEFLVSFYNNEISEKSEIFDDQFSVERPDGSNFTLKIRSTKLEDSAMYFCASREWTSGGRDTQYFGPGTRLTVL.

This clonotype showed up just a few times. V is TRBV14 and J is TRBJ2-1; the D is unclear. In germline, CDR1 is SGHDN, CDR2 FVKESK. Trimming stripped 2 bases from V and 10 bases from J, with 15 bases between. The length of the CDR3 is 14 residues. CDR3: CASSQFPATREQFF. CDR3 sequence (DNA): TGTGCCAGCAGCCAATTTCCAGCTACGAGGGAGCAGTTCTTC.

This rearrangement joins TRBV5-1 to TRBJ2-7; D is possibly TRBD1 (6 bases). Trimming shortened V by 3 bases and J by 2 bases, and 18 bases separated the two germline ends. The CDR3 runs 16 residues. The germline V gene encodes CDR1 SGHRS and CDR2 YFSETQ. The CDR3 sequence: CASSSRDISPAYEQYF. The CDR3 nucleotides are TGCGCCAGCAGCTCTAGGGACATAAGCCCAGCCTACGAGCAGTACTTC.

This sequence joins TRBV11-2 and TRBJ2-7, with a possible D match to TRBD2 (6 bases). The length of the CDR3 is 15 residues. V lost 5 bases, J lost 0 bases, and 14 bases lay in between. Per germline, CDR1 SGHAT and CDR2 FQNNGV. CDR3 DNA: TGTGCCAGCAGCCCGCGGGGCCTGAACTCCTACGAGCAGTACTTC. Protein product: CASSPRGLNSYEQYF.

The CDR3 loop reads CASSLGGGSSKNIQYF. CDR3 sequence (DNA): TGTGCCAGCAGTTTGGGGGGGGGCTCGTCCAAAAACATTCAGTACTTC. This chain uses TRBV27 with TRBJ2-4; D might be TRBD2 (7 bases). The V gene's germline CDR1 is MNHEY and CDR2 SMNVEV (reference sequence). The germline V and J ends were trimmed by 3 bases and 2 bases, with 14 bases remaining between them. The CDR3 contains 16 residues.

This clonotype was seen a few times. V is TRBV5-1 and J is TRBJ1-5; D gene unclear. Germline assignment: CDR1 SGHRS and CDR2 YFSETQ. The V end lost 0 bases, the J end lost 6 bases, and 7 bases lay between the germline ends. The CDR3 loop spans 13 amino acids. The CDR3: CASSLGEGQPQHF. The CDR3 coding sequence is TGCGCCAGCAGCTTGGGAGAGGGTCAGCCCCAGCATTTT.

In its sample, this clonotype was seen a few times. The chain is built from TRBV28 and TRBJ2-7; D not certain. The V end lost 3 bases, the J end lost 2 bases, and 8 bases lay between the germline ends. The germline V gene has CDR1 MDHEN and CDR2 SYDVKM. This CDR3 comprises 13 residues. The CDR3 is CASSFRVPYEQYF. The CDR3 DNA reads TGTGCCAGCAGTTTTAGGGTTCCCTACGAGCAGTACTTC. Full variable domain (rest looked up from reference TRBV28 and TRBJ2-7): DVKVTQSSRYLVKRTGEKVFLECVQDMDHENMFWYRQDPGLGLRLIYFSYDVKMKEKGDIPEGYSVSREKKERFSLILESASTNQTSMYLCASSFRVPYEQYFGPGTRLTVT.

V usage is TRBV20-1 and J usage is TRBJ1-3; D perhaps matches TRBD1 (5 bases). Germline assignment: CDR1 DFQATT and CDR2 SNEGSKA (reference sequence). V lost 3 bases to trimming and J lost 0 bases, with 9 bases between them. The CDR3 is 14 amino acids. Here the CDR3 DNA reads TGCAGTGCTAGCCAGGGTCTCTCTGGAAACACCATATATTTT. Amino acids: CSASQGLSGNTIYF.

There are a few counts of this clonotype. CDR3: CSVEAPGGYFANEQFF. CDR3 in DNA: TGCAGTGTCGAGGCGCCAGGGGGCTATTTTGCTAATGAGCAGTTCTTC. V usage is TRBV20-1 and J usage is TRBJ2-1; 8 nucleotides line up with TRBD1. After removal of 7 bases from V and 7 bases from J, the junction contained 18 bases not matched to a gene. The CDR3 is 16 residues long. Germline-derived CDR1 and CDR2 are DFQATT and SNEGSKA (reference sequence).